This T cell receptor (beta chain) was obtained from a study of OX40 agonist ivuxolimab in advanced cancers. Turning to the study itself: Patients' therapy was ivuxolimab, an antibody that acts as an agonist of OX40 (CD134). Partial responses were achieved by three patients, one with hepatocellular carcinoma and two with cutaneous melanoma.

Repertoires were generated with immunoSEQ multiplex PCR, while TCRdb's copy carries only in-frame clones and drops some. This table has 90,000 or so clones, approximately 90% appearing once. Exclusion applied to patients with autoimmune disease history or systemic immunosuppression. The CDR3 has 14 amino acids. Per germline, CDR1 MNHNS and CDR2 SASEGT. The J segment lost 0 bases and the V segment lost 5 bases, leaving 3 bases of the junction unmatched. Source: CD4+ or CD8+ T cells sorted from blood, taken in a trial of the OX40 agonist ivuxolimab. The chain is built from TRBV6-1 and TRBJ2-7; 8 bases fit TRBD2. This TCR was sampled from an adult with an advanced solid tumor such as melanoma, head and neck, liver or kidney cancer. CDR3 nucleotides: TGTGCCAGCAGTCTAGCGGGCCGCTCCTACGAGCAGTACTTC. Its protein product is CASSLAGRSYEQYF.